Listed here are 21 T cell receptor beta chains from one sample, sequenced in a study of beta chain features in type 1 diabetes. The entirety of the isolated RNA underwent reverse transcription, so expressed TCRB transcripts were sequenced. Profiling relied on immunoSEQ multiplex PCR, and the TCRdb table lists in-frame clones only, not all of them. The sample consists of a few hundred thousand clones, roughly 9.8% of them appearing once. Study-level findings and limits: TCRB CDR3 length was moderately but significantly reduced in all four CD4+ subsets of Type 1 diabetes patients.

These TCRs are of unknown antigen specificity. Input material: central memory CD4+ T cells from blood. These receptors all come from a young man with type 1 diabetes.

The table lists this clone with many counts. The rearrangement joins TRBV19 to TRBJ2-6; no clear D. The CDR3 is 16 residues long. The germline CDR1 and CDR2 sequences are LNHDA and SQIVND (reference sequence). V was cut by 6 bases and J by 2 bases, with 14 bases left in between. CDR3 in amino acids: CASSARWQAGANVLTF. CDR3 nucleotide sequence: TGTGCCAGTAGCGCCCGGTGGCAGGCTGGGGCCAACGTCCTGACTTTC.

The sample holds a few counts of this clone. V is TRBV28 and J is TRBJ1-1; TRBD1 matches 9 bases. The CDR3 runs to 15 residues. V was clipped by 5 bases and J by 2 bases; unmatched bases: 6. Germline V gives CDR1 MDHEN, CDR2 SYDVKM. The CDR3 DNA reads TGTGCCAGCAGTACGGCACAGGGGGCTAACACTGAAGCTTTCTTT. Its translation: CASSTAQGANTEAFF.

V gene TRBV6-5 combines with J gene TRBJ2-7, with 9 bases lining up with TRBD1. The CDR3 is 15 residues long. The J segment lost 1 base and the V segment lost 6 bases, leaving 7 bases of the junction unmatched. Looked up from germline, CDR1 is MNHEY and CDR2 is SVGAGI. In DNA, the CDR3 is TGTGCCAGCAGCTCGGACAGGGGTGGGTCCTACGAGCAGTACTTC. Translated: CASSSDRGGSYEQYF.

In this sample, this clone turned up many times. This rearrangement joins TRBV11-1 to TRBJ2-1, with 14 nucleotides matching TRBD2. The CDR3 covers 15 residues. V shed 5 bases and J 6 bases; nucleotides not matched to a gene: 3. Germline V CDR1 and CDR2: SGHAT, FQDESV (reference sequence). This chain's CDR3 is CASSPGTSGSNEQFF. The CDR3 bases are TGTGCCAGCAGCCCAGGGACTAGCGGGAGCAATGAGCAGTTCTTC.

J is TRBJ2-3 and V is TRBV4-3, with 11 bases identical to TRBD2. Germline loops: CDR1 LGHNA, CDR2 YSLEER. There are 18 residues in the CDR3. Trimming took 0 bases from V and 4 from J; bases not matched to a gene: 9. Here the CDR3 DNA reads TGCGCCAGCAGCCAAGAAGAGGCTAGCGGGAGGATCCCAGATACGCAGTATTTT. Its translation: CASSQEEASGRIPDTQYF.

The sample holds a few counts of this clone. The V call is TRBV9, the J call TRBJ2-4; a possible D gene is TRBD1 (7 bases). Germline CDR1 is SGDLS and CDR2 is YYNGEE. This CDR3 has 16 amino acids. Trimming shortened V by 1 base and J by 5 bases, and 16 bases separated the two germline ends. The CDR3 DNA is TGTGCCAGCAGCGTAATGCAGGGGGGAATCGAAAACATTCAGTACTTC. Translation gives CASSVMQGGIENIQYF.

This clone was seen ten or more times. V gene TRBV5-4 combines with J gene TRBJ2-3, with 11 bases that match TRBD2. The CDR3 consists of 15 residues. V shed 3 bases, J shed 3 bases, and the junction held 3 bases outside the gene matches. From germline, CDR1 is SGHNT and CDR2 YYREEE (reference sequence). The CDR3 DNA follows: TGTGCCAGCAGCTCGACTAGCGGGGCGACAGATACGCAGTATTTT. This encodes CASSSTSGATDTQYF.

The chain recombines TRBV7-9 with TRBJ2-7, with D possibly called TRBD1 or TRBD2 (5 bases each). There are 15 residues in the CDR3. V gave up 5 bases and J gave up 3 bases, with 17 bases separating them. Germline loops: CDR1 SEHNR, CDR2 FQNEAQ (reference sequence). The CDR3 nucleotides are TGTGCCAGCAGCCGTCCTAATGGGGGTATCTACGAGCAGTACTTC. This codes for CASSRPNGGIYEQYF.

This clone has just a few counts. The rearrangement joins TRBV28 to TRBJ1-2; possible D gene TRBD1, 6 bases. V was pared by 5 bases and J by 3 bases, with 10 bases between. The V gene's germline CDR1 is MDHEN and CDR2 SYDVKM. The CDR3 contains 13 residues. CDR3 nucleotide sequence: TGTGCCAGCAGTATAGGACAGCACTATGGCTACACCTTC. Translation: CASSIGQHYGYTF.

A few counts support this clone. V is TRBV7-2 and J is TRBJ2-5, with 8 bases identical to TRBD1. Germline V gene lookup returns CDR1 SGHTA and CDR2 FQGNSA. CDR3 length: 14 residues. The ends lost 5 bases at V and 2 bases at J; junction bases unmatched: 4. CDR3 sequence: CASSRGQAQETQYF. The CDR3, as DNA: TGTGCCAGCAGCCGGGGACAGGCTCAAGAGACCCAGTACTTC. The variable domain in full, completed from reference TRBV7-2 and TRBJ2-5, reads GAGVSQSPSNKVTEKGKDVELRCDPISGHTALYWYRQSLGQGLEFLIYFQGNSAPDKSGLPSDRFSAERTGGSVSTLTIQRTQQEDSAVYLCASSRGQAQETQYFGPGTRLLVL.

This clone was seen at least ten times. The chain uses TRBV2 and TRBJ2-2, with D perhaps TRBD1 or TRBD2 (5 bases each). The V end lost 6 bases, the J end lost 6 bases, and 11 bases lay between the germline ends. Germline-derived CDR1 and CDR2 are SNHLY and FYNNEI. The CDR3 has 13 amino acids. CDR3 sequence: CASSWGTAGELFF. The CDR3 nucleotides are TGTGCCAGCAGCTGGGGGACCGCCGGGGAGCTGTTTTTT.

This clone was observed a handful of times. The chain recombines TRBV7-2 with TRBJ2-5; D is uncertain. The CDR3 length is 13 residues. The germline CDR1 and CDR2 sequences are SGHTA and FQGNSA. Trimming shortened V by 5 bases and J by 5 bases, and 12 bases separated the two germline ends. As DNA, the CDR3 is TGTGCCAGCAGCCCTCCCCCCTTGGAGACCCAGTACTTC. Protein sequence: CASSPPPLETQYF. Based on the CDR3 plus reference TRBV7-2 and TRBJ2-5, the full variable domain is GAGVSQSPSNKVTEKGKDVELRCDPISGHTALYWYRQSLGQGLEFLIYFQGNSAPDKSGLPSDRFSAERTGGSVSTLTIQRTQQEDSAVYLCASSPPPLETQYFGPGTRLLVL.

There are a few counts of this clone. The chain has TRBV6-6 and TRBJ2-1; a weak D match, TRBD1 (5 bases). Deletions cut 6 bases from V and 4 bases from J, with 10 bases between. Germline V CDR1 and CDR2: MNHNY, SVGAGI (reference sequence). The CDR3 covers 13 residues. In nucleotides, the CDR3 is TGTGCCAGCAGCCGACAGAATTACAATGAGCAGTTCTTC. This sequence encodes CASSRQNYNEQFF.

About this clone itself: The junction departs from germline at one end; a sequencing error may be responsible. The V gene is TRBV6-6, the J gene TRBJ1-2; D might be TRBD1 (5 bases). This CDR3 contains 14 residues. Germline values: CDR1 MNHNY, CDR2 SVGAGI (reference sequence). CDR3 sequence reads: CASSDSGTDYGYTF. The CDR3 DNA sequence: TGTGCCAGCAGTGACTCCGGGACGGACTATGGCTACACCTTC.

The chain has TRBV28 and TRBJ1-5; a possible D gene is TRBD1 (5 bases). V was trimmed by 0 bases and J by 3 bases, leaving 9 bases between them. The CDR3 is 15 amino acids. Per the germline V gene, CDR1 is MDHEN and CDR2 is SYDVKM. CDR3 nucleotide sequence: TGTGCCAGCAGTTTATGGGGCAGGGTCAATCAGCCCCAGCATTTT. Translated, it gives CASSLWGRVNQPQHF.

A word on this clone: This could be a read error, since a much larger clone is one nucleotide away. Other DNA sequences in the sample encode the same CDR3. The chain is built from TRBV2 and TRBJ2-5; D is possibly TRBD1 (6 bases). Germline V lookup: CDR1 SNHLY, CDR2 FYNNEI. The CDR3 is 12 amino acids. V was trimmed by 5 bases and J by 2 bases, leaving 6 bases between them. CDR3 sequence reads: CASSRGQETQYF. CDR3 DNA: TGTGCCAGCAGTAGGGGGCAAGAGACCCAGTACTTC.

The chain joins TRBV28 to TRBJ1-2; tentatively, D is TRBD1 (5 bases). CDR1 and CDR2 (germline): MDHEN, SYDVKM. This CDR3 contains 14 residues. The V gene lost 8 bases and the J gene lost 5 bases, with 18 bases spanning the gap. As DNA, the CDR3 is TGTGCCAGCCTAGCGCCCCGGGCAGGGTATGGCTACACCTTC. Its protein is CASLAPRAGYGYTF.

With regard to this clone: The germline gene is not matched at one end of the junction; a read error may be the cause. The rearrangement joins TRBV6-5 to TRBJ2-3; 7 bases fit TRBD2. Germline-derived CDR1 and CDR2 are MNHEY and SVGAGI. The CDR3 has 14 residues. Written as DNA, the CDR3 is TGTGCCATCAGTTCCAGCGGGGGCACAGATACGCAGTATTTT. This gives the protein CAISSSGGTDTQYF.

There are a few counts of this clone. The chain combines TRBV7-2 with TRBJ2-1; D may be TRBD1 (5 bases). This CDR3 region has 14 residues. The V gene lost 1 base and the J gene lost 7 bases, with 11 bases spanning the gap. Per germline, CDR1 SGHTA and CDR2 FQGNSA. The CDR3 here is CASSLVAGWNEQFF. CDR3 nucleotide sequence: TGTGCCAGCAGCTTAGTAGCAGGGTGGAATGAGCAGTTCTTC.

The gene calls are TRBV7-2 and TRBJ1-5, with D possibly TRBD1 on 5 matching bases. Trimming took off 5 bases at V and 4 bases at J, with 12 bases between the two ends. The CDR3 consists of 14 residues. The germline V gene encodes CDR1 SGHTA and CDR2 FQGNSA. The CDR3 coding sequence is TGTGCCAGCAGCGCTGGGACGCTGAATCAGCCCCAGCATTTT. Translated: CASSAGTLNQPQHF.

The chain links TRBV4-3 to TRBJ2-1, with 10 bases aligning to TRBD2. With 4 bases clipped from V and 0 bases from J, the junction kept 21 bases outside the gene matches. This CDR3 region has 22 residues. Germline assignment: CDR1 LGHNA and CDR2 YSLEER. CDR3 in DNA: TGCGCCAGCAGCCTTGGACAGGGCCCCCGGGGGCCTAGCGGGAGCTCCTACAATGAGCAGTTCTTC. Amino acids: CASSLGQGPRGPSGSSYNEQFF.